These T cell receptor beta chains were read from a single sample in a study of the immune and genomic landscape of osteosarcoma. Here immunoSEQ multiplex PCR was the method, and the copy in TCRdb shows in-frame clones only, minus some. The sample contains approximately 5,900 clones, 60% to 70% of which appear only once. Sequencing was carried out using osteosarcoma tumor tissue from the lung. Source of these receptors: a human donor with osteosarcoma. CDR3s leave out the opening cysteine and the closing phenylalanine or tryptophan.

>TRBV21-1|TRBJ1-1
ASRIPGGRGRTNTEAF
>TRBV5-1|TRBJ1-2
ASSSRTGPEIGGGYT
>TRBV5-6|TRBJ2-7
ASSSPGTGGVGEQY
>TRBV28|TRBJ2-7
ASSLFRAYEQY
>TRBV7-9|TRBJ2-1
ASSLALPDHVNEQF
>TRBV6-6|TRBJ2-7
ASTSRGRNDEQY
>TRBV7-3|TRBJ1-1
ASSLTSNTEAF
>TRBV7-9|TRBJ1-1
ASSLVPTGGTEAF
>TRBV18|TRBJ2-6
ASSPSGANVLT
>TRBV28|TRBJ2-1
ASSLTSGARPPYNEQF
>TRBV6-1|TRBJ1-3
ASSEAAGGNTIY
>TRBV19|TRBJ2-1
ASRLRTPHEQF
>TRBV19|TRBJ2-6
ASTMAGANVLT
>TRBV11-3|TRBJ2-2
ASSSPTGELF
>TRBV19|TRBJ2-5
ASSAGGQGETQY
>TRBV18|TRBJ1-1
ASSPPGNTEAF
>TRBV5-5|TRBJ1-2
ASRNHDRVRVGYT
>TRBV28|TRBJ1-1
ASSTGGFGTEAF
>TRBV27|TRBJ1-5
ASSSPLLTGGEGSNQPQH
>TRBV6-1|TRBJ1-2
ASSEALQGTYGYT
>TRBV18|TRBJ1-5
ASSHTTARAQPQH
>TRBV4-3|TRBJ2-3
ASSQEVYGTHPQY
>TRBV28|TRBJ1-5
ASSTLLEPQH
>TRBV14|TRBJ2-1
ASSSDRGIAGEQF
>TRBV6-5|TRBJ1-5
ASRRRDRDQPQH
>TRBV11-3|TRBJ2-1
ASSLGIGPSEEQF
>TRBV18|TRBJ1-3
ASSPLGQLQISGNTIY
>TRBV28|TRBJ1-5
ASYATGGQPQH
>TRBV6-1|TRBJ2-5
ASRDRDRGIETQY
>TRBV16|TRBJ1-5
ASSQVTGGMGNNQPQH
>TRBV7-9|TRBJ2-3
ASSDRDSSSTDTQY
>TRBV11-2|TRBJ1-1
ASSLGGTGKNTEAF
>TRBV7-2|TRBJ1-1
ASSAPDMGNTEAF
>TRBV18|TRBJ2-1
ASSPQGGQGPGGRSNEQF
>TRBV13|TRBJ2-2
ASSLRGGSNTGELF
>TRBV5-5|TRBJ1-2
ASSLAGAIYGYT
>TRBV5-5|TRBJ1-1
ASSLAQGASNTEAF
>TRBV4-3|TRBJ2-6
ASSQAGTESSGANVLT
>TRBV5-5|TRBJ2-5
ASSQHTVEETQY
>TRBV28|TRBJ1-5
ASSLLTGASQPQH
>TRBV20-1|TRBJ2-1
SARVTPTKF
>TRBV2|TRBJ1-5
ASSPTGTGNFNQPQH
>TRBV7-3|TRBJ1-1
ASSFQGGEAF
>TRBV30|TRBJ1-6
AWSRGGSSYNSPLH
>TRBV2|TRBJ2-5
ASSDPIGILMQETQY
>TRBV20-1|TRBJ2-7
SARQDCEQY
>TRBV19|TRBJ1-5
ATNRDRNQPQH
>TRBV11-2|TRBJ2-1
ASSVGGSSYNEQF
>TRBV21-1|TRBJ1-4
ASSWDSPNLNEKLF
>TRBV7-2|TRBJ2-1
ASSSPGTSDRLRNEQF
>TRBV4-3|TRBJ2-2
ASSRQLVTGELF
>TRBV5-5|TRBJ1-4
ASSPTGDATNEKLF
>TRBV7-9|TRBJ2-7
ASRSGTDYEQY
>TRBV6-1|TRBJ2-7
ATRTSGEREQY
>TRBV7-3|TRBJ1-1
ASSLIGANTEAF
>TRBV19|TRBJ1-1
ASLRQNEAF
>TRBV6-6|TRBJ1-1
ATSGRYGTEAF
>TRBV19|TRBJ2-5
ASSPLYGGNSQETQY
>TRBV6-4|TRBJ2-2
ASSADSGNTGELF
>TRBV6-1|TRBJ1-3
ASSEWGTGPGNTIY